This T cell receptor beta chain was obtained from a study of T cell clonotyping in hematopoietic cell transplantation. Study conclusions and caveats: After transplant, recipient diversity fell while pathologically expanded clonotypes grew through day 180.

Using immunoSEQ multiplex PCR, the repertoire was profiled, and TCRdb retains in-frame clones only, with some absent. This table holds 70,000 or so clones, approximately 94% found once. This clone was seen a single time. The antigen is unknown. The sequencing input was peripheral blood mononuclear cells. The sequence came from a man between 50 and 59 years old in good health. Some clones in this sample may be carry-over from other donors' samples.

CDR3 amino acids: CASSIVVRETQYF. Here the CDR3 DNA reads TGTGCCAGTAGTATAGTGGTCAGAGAGACCCAGTACTTC. V gene TRBV19 combines with J gene TRBJ2-5; D is uncertain. V dropped 1 base and J dropped 4 bases, with 7 bases sitting between them. Germline loops: CDR1 LNHDA, CDR2 SQIVND (reference sequence). The CDR3 length is 13 residues.